This T cell receptor beta chain was captured in a study of cytomegalovirus exposure and HLA in healthy donors (dated 2017 in TCRdb). Looking at the study overall: An earlier analysis of several hundred of the donors reported more than 250 Gb of sequence data and 100 million to 140 million unique TCR beta sequences from 150 million to 200 million T cells. Roughly 300 gigabases of sequencing data and tens of millions of unique TCR sequences were included in an early release covering 550 to 650 HLA-typed donors. The genetic ancestry cluster associated with self-reported Caucasian donors included about 81% of the roughly 360 genotyped donors. The study aimed to test whether signatures of past pathogen exposure could be identified by cataloging public T cell receptors. Using immunosequencing, the study profiled T cell repertoires from about 610 subjects and related those repertoires to cytomegalovirus serostatus. A separate validation cohort of roughly 110 different subjects was used in addition to the roughly 640-subject first cohort. High-throughput TCR immunosequencing, statistical association of individual TCRs with disease status, and machine learning were combined to predict cytomegalovirus infection status. A later analysis re-analyzed previously published TCR beta repertoires from 650 to 800 donors and added high-resolution HLA genotyping to study TCR occurrence patterns. The later analysis used no new phenotypic data to find candidate immune exposures, relying instead on TCR beta sequences and their occurrence across donors. In an earlier analysis of about 590 of the donors, high-throughput TCR beta sequencing was used to judge whether each TCR beta V gene segment behaved as functional or pseudogenic. Donor age, sex, ethnicity and CMV serostatus were compiled together with the repertoire data. A later genetic analysis used genome-wide SNP genotypes for about 60% of the roughly 670 donors, treating that subset as a discovery cohort. Every discovery cohort repertoire had been produced on one sequencing platform. HLA typing included class I and class II loci at four-digit resolution. The number of typed donors differed by locus: about 620-630 for A, B, C, DRB1 and DQB1; approximately 530 for DQA1; 606 for DPA1; and 450 to 480 for DPB1. Roughly 5 DR-DQ haplotypes were handled as single units for association and clustering, since linkage in the cohort was strong. Among 398 genotyped donors of the cohort, an average of approximately 240,000 unique TCR beta nucleotide sequences were sequenced per donor, 15% to 20% of them non-productive. Findings and caveats that apply to the study as a whole: Most TCR sequences were seen in very few donors, while some public TCRs were found in many individuals. A group of highly shared sequence variants was considered likely to be a technical artifact of the sequencing pipeline. The only immune exposure information available for the cohort was CMV serostatus. In a later analysis, 16,951 TCR beta sequences were associated with specific HLA alleles at a false discovery rate of 0.05. An association between a missense DCLRE1C variant and V-gene and J-gene trimming of TCR beta chains was found in a later genetic analysis and replicated in an independent cohort. In the study, approximately 160 TCR beta chains were listed as associated with cytomegalovirus. Compared with the approximately 720-donor mean, donors in an Asian-associated ancestry cluster had fewer N-insertions in productive TCRs, according to a later genetic analysis. Some IMGT-functional V segments, including TRBV6-2 and TRBV6-3, could not be told apart with the 87-base-pair reads, so those segments were excluded. HLA typing was unavailable for some donors at each locus, so association tests used only the typed subset. According to a later analysis, most CMV-associated TCR beta chains appeared to be HLA-restricted, and the HLA associations seemed to be driven largely by CMV exposure. The classifier was reported to diagnose cytomegalovirus status with high specificity and sensitivity in both the original and validation cohorts. Sequencing depth was assumed to be roughly uniform across donors in the presence/absence analyses, though that assumption may not hold. According to a later analysis, TCR association rates differed among HLA loci, with DRB1 alleles showing the most associated TCRs and HLA-C alleles showing the fewest. Only TCR beta chains were sequenced in this cohort, and the absence of alpha or paired-chain data limited detectable features. According to a later analysis, parvovirus B19, influenza, CMV and Epstein-Barr virus appeared linked to several top co-occurrence clusters. A further reported finding was that TCR beta sequences accurately predicted the HLA-A and HLA-B alleles for most subjects in the first cohort. The authors suggested that the approach could potentially be extended to other disease states and immunological phenotypes. In an earlier analysis of 587 of the donors, most TCR beta V segments appeared in productive rearrangements about 87% or about 30% of the time, broadly matching IMGT annotations. In vitro tests confirmed that three of the cytomegalovirus-associated TCR beta chains recognize cytomegalovirus antigens. A later analysis found that HLA-associated TCR beta chains were more clonally expanded and had lower generation probabilities than equally common non-associated chains. Because counts were too low, roughly 17 rarely observed V segments, including chromosome 9 orphons, were left out of the earlier analysis of a few hundred of the donors. Correlated functional status among segregating V segments might reflect linkage disequilibrium, but an unknown experimental factor could not be ruled out. Assigning TCR associations to individual alleles was difficult when HLA alleles, especially DR and DQ, strongly co-occurred.

The cohort comprised some 680 healthy bone marrow donors. Cohort members were all nominally healthy when sampled, although unrecorded immune exposures were likely present. The donor was CMV seronegative and belonged to the group of roughly 330 seronegative cohort members. Each donor provided a peripheral blood sample, and peripheral blood mononuclear cells were used for TCR beta sequencing. The Qiagen DNeasy Blood Extraction Kit was used to extract genomic DNA from the blood cell samples. The library was obtained by the immunoSEQ multiplex PCR assay. A mixture of 60 forward primers for TCR Vbeta segments and 13 reverse primers for TCR Jbeta segments was used in the multiplex PCR. The CDR3 region of rearranged TCR beta genes was amplified from genomic DNA by a multiplex PCR assay. The Illumina HiSeq System was used to sequence the amplified TCR beta libraries as 87-base-pair reads. Under the source paper's analysis protocol: A later analysis counted tens of millions of unique TCR beta chains across the 640 or so repertoires, and 10 million to 12 million of these chains were shared by at least two donors. To remove PCR and sequencing errors, raw reads were error-corrected and collapsed into unique sequences using a nearest-neighbor algorithm that merged closely related sequences. Alignment of CDR3 sequences to IMGT reference sequences was used to assign V, D and J gene segments. For a sequence to be retained, a match of at least six nucleotides to both a V gene segment and a J gene segment was required. A rearrangement was called productive if the CDR3 had no stop codons and remained in frame with V and J, and every other rearrangement was called non-productive. Following IMGT convention, CDR3 was defined as the stretch from the second conserved V-encoded cysteine up to the conserved J-encoded phenylalanine. Sequences without an unambiguous match to a single V gene segment were excluded from the earlier analysis of about 600 of the donors. An earlier analysis of fewer than 750 of the donors called V segments functional above 56.7% productive rearrangements and segregating when the between-donor standard deviation exceeded 5%. A statistical classification framework was developed to diagnose cytomegalovirus status using the catalog of TCR beta chain sequences. V and J gene assignment, in a later analysis, came from comparing TCR nucleotide sequences with IMGT/GENE-DB human TR gene sequences. A later analysis assigned CDR3 sequences and most-parsimonious VDJ recombination scenarios with the TCRdist pipeline. In a later analysis, each TCR beta chain was defined by its CDR3 amino acid sequence together with its V-gene family, and reads without a unique V-gene family were excluded. As a way to deal with suspected cross-contamination and a sequencing artifact, a later analysis dropped 592 nucleotide sequences that were highly shared and had low generation probability. A later analysis calculated a clonal expansion index for each public chain from normalized within-repertoire ranks of inferred template counts. Generation probabilities in a later analysis came from a VDJ recombination model fitted to out-of-frame rearrangements, and those results were checked against IGoR. In a later analysis, hypergeometric tests were used to score TCR-TCR, TCR-HLA and TCR-CMV co-occurrence, with a repertoire-size bias correction applied to TCR pairs. In a later analysis, false discovery rates were estimated by permuting HLA or CMV assignments 20 times. In a later analysis, co-occurring TCRs were grouped using DBSCAN, and TCRdist sequence similarity was added for clustering within HLA-allele-positive subsets. Co-occurrence clustering excluded repertoires with fewer than 30,000 or more than 120,000 public chains, plus five with anomalous nucleotide sharing. TCRdb obtained this table from immuneACCESS and retained in-frame rearrangements with V and J assigned. These tables miss some clones; where compared with another copy, unresolved V genes account for less than half of the shortfall, and the remainder is unexplained. V, J and clone size derive from that table, while D and trimming were established from the DNA sequence. The sample table shows over 120,000 clones, and roughly 80% are seen once. In total, the top ten clones hold just over 4.5% of the sample.

CDR1 is given as SGHNT and CDR2 as YYREEE, both from the germline V gene (reference sequence). V ends up 4 bases short and J 1 base short, with an unmatched junction base count of 9. The CDR3 contains 18 residues, cysteine and phenylalanine counted. Just CDR3 DNA is preserved here, 54 bases in frame from base 1. On this clone itself: The specificity of this receptor is unknown. Base qualities are not provided; no much larger clone lies one nucleotide away.

Material: PBMCs. This TCR was sampled from a man aged 40-55 years in good health and CMV-seronegative. The chain couples TRBV5-4 to TRBJ2-1, and 12 junctional nucleotides match TRBD2. The nucleotide sequence reads as follows: TGTGCCAGCAGCCTTGTTAGGACTAGCGGGGTGTCCTACAATGAGCAGTTCTTC. Translated, it gives CASSLVRTSGVSYNEQFF.